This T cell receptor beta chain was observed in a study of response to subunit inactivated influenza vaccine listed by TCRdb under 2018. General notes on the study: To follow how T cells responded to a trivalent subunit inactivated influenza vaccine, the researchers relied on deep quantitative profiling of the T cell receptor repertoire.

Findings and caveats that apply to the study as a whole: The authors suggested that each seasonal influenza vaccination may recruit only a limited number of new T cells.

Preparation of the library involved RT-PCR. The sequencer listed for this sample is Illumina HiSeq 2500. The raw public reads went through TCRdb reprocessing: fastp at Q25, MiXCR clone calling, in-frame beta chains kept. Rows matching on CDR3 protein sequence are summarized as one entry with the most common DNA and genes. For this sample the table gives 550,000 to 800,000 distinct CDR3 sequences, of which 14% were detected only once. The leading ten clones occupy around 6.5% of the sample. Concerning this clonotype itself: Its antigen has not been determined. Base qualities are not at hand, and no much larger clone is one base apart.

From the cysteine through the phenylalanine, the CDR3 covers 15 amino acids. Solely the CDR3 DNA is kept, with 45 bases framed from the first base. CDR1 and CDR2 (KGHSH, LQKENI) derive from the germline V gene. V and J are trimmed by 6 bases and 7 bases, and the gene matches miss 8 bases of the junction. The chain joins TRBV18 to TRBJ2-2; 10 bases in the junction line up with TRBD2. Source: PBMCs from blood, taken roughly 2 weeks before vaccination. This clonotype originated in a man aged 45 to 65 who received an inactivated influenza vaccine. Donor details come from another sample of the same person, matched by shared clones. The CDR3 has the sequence CASSPGLAAGGELFF. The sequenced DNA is TGTGCCAGCTCGCCCGGACTAGCGGCTGGCGGGGAGCTGTTTTTT.